The entry below describes one T cell receptor (beta chain). Profiled with immunoSEQ multiplex PCR; TCRdb holds only in-frame clones, not every one. The profile shows some 94,000 clones, approximately 90% of them singletons. This CDR3 contains 14 residues. Between the trimmed V and J ends, which lost 6 bases and 8 bases, there was a span of 16 bases. Germline V CDR1 and CDR2: MDHEN, SYDVKM. This sample was included in a study of T cell responses to AZD1222 COVID-19 vaccine. The rearrangement links TRBV28 to TRBJ1-4; no clear D gene. The starting material was peripheral blood, obtained 28 days after the second AZD1222 dose. This TCR was recovered from an adult who received the AZD1222 COVID-19 vaccine. The CDR3: CASSPARTGEKLFF. CDR3 coding DNA: TGTGCCAGCAGCCCAGCTAGGACTGGGGAAAAACTGTTTTTT.